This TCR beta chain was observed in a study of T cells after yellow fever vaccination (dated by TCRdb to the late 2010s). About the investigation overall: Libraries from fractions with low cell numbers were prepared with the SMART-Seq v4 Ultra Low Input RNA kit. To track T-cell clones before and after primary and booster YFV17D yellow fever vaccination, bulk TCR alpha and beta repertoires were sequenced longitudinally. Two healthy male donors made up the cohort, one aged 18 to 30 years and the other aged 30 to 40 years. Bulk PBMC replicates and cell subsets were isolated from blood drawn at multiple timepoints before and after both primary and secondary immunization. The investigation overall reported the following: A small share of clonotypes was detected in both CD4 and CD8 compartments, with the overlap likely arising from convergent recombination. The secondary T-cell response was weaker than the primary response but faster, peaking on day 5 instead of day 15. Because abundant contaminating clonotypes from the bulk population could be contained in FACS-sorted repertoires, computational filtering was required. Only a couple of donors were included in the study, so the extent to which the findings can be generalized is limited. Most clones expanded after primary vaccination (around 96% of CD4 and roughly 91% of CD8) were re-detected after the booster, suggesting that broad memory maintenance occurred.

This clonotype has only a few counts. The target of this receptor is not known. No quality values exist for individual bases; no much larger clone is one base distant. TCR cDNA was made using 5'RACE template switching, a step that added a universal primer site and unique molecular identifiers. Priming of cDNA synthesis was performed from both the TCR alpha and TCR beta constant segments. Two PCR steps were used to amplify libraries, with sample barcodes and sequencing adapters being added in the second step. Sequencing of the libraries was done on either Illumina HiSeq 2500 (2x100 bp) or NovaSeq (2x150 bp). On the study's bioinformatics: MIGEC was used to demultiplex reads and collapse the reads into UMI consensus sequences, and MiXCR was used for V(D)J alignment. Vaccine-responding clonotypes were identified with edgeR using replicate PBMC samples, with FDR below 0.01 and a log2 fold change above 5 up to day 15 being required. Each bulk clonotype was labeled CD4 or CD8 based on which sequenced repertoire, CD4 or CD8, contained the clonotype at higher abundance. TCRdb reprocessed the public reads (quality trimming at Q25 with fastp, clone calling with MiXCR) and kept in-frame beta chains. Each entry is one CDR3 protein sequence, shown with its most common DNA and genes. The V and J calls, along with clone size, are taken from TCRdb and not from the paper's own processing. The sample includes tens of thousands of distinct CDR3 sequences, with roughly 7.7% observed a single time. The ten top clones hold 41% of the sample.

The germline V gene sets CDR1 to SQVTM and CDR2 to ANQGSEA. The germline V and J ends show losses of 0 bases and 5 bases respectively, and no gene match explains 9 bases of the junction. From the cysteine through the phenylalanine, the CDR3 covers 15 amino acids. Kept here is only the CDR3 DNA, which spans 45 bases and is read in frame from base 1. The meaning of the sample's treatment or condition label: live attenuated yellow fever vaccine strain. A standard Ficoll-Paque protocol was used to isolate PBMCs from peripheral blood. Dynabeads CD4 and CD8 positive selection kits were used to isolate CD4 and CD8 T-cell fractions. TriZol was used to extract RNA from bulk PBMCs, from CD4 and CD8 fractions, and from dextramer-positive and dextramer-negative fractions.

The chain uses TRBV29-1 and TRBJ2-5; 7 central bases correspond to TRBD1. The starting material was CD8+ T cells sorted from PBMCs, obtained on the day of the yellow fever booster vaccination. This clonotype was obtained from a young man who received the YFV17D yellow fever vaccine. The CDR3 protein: CSVEDEGGFGETQYF. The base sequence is TGCAGCGTTGAAGACGAAGGGGGCTTCGGTGAGACCCAGTACTTC. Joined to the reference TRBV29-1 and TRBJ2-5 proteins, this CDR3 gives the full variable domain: SAVISQKPSRDICQRGTSLTIQCQVDSQVTMMFWYRQQPGQSLTLIATANQGSEATYESGFVIDKFPISRPNLTFSTLTVSNMSPEDSSIYLCSVEDEGGFGETQYFGPGTRLLVL.